This T cell receptor beta chain stems from a study of radiation and T cells in renal cell carcinoma. Study outcomes and limitations: Top tumor clonotypes rose in blood 2 weeks post-radiation, then contracted. Without pretreatment biopsies, baseline tumor clonotype presence was undetermined.

V was clipped by 0 bases and J by 1 base; unmatched bases: 2. The CDR3 is made up of 17 amino acids. Germline V gives CDR1 LNHNV, CDR2 YYDKDF (reference sequence). Clones were read by immunoSEQ multiplex PCR, and TCRdb kept only the in-frame ones, dropping some. Of some 150,000 clones listed, around nine tenths were seen once; the top ten hold more than 10%. Notes on this clone: The target antigen is unknown.

This sample's time point: baseline pretreatment blood. The treatment here: 15 Gy SBRT to primary tumor, nephrectomy 4 weeks later. This renal cell carcinoma was of the clear cell type. This sample comprised blood, obtained from a patient whose treatment included radiotherapy and nephrectomy. The genes are TRBV15 and TRBJ2-2, with TRBD2 identical over 10 bases. This receptor was obtained from a woman aged 45-65 years with renal cell carcinoma. The CDR3 loop is CATSREIAGGNTGELFF. CDR3 bases: TGTGCCACCAGCAGAGAGATAGCGGGGGGGAACACCGGGGAGCTGTTTTTT.